This T cell receptor (beta chain) is drawn from a study of neurological immune-mediated disorders (dated by TCRdb to 2018 to 2020). Some background on the complete study: Among the roughly 34 multiple sclerosis patients, relapsing-remitting MS accounted for some 30 and secondary progressive MS accounted for 3. The cohort included about 70 subjects: roughly 15 with HAM/TSP, approximately 34 with multiple sclerosis, and 20 or so healthy controls. The study compared peripheral blood TCR-beta repertoires of HTLV-I-associated myelopathy (HAM/TSP) patients, multiple sclerosis patients and healthy controls using UMI-based sequencing. Alongside PBMC samples, the set of approximately 100 TCR-beta libraries contained longitudinal samples, technical triplicates, and paired CD4+ and CD8+ T-cell subsets that had been sorted. Study-wide findings and limitations: Repertoires from 18 of 34 MS patients were grouped by phylogenetic analysis into a cluster of related CDR3 sequences, suggesting a possible repertoire-level signature. TCR clonal expansion was highest in HAM/TSP patients and lowest in MS patients, with MS patients falling below even healthy controls. No association of the MS cluster with clinical or MRI features was observed, and the need for larger cohorts was stated by the authors. No identical CDR3 amino acid sequences were shared among expanded clones across subjects, suggesting private TCR-beta repertoires in all groups.

For the unsorted PBMC libraries, 2 million PBMCs were stored in RNAlater at -80 degrees C until RNA extraction and were used to generate the libraries. The multiple sclerosis patients were enrolled in a US clinical protocol that evaluated disease progression with magnetic resonance imaging. PBMCs were separated from peripheral blood using Ficoll-Hypaque density gradient centrifugation and then cryopreserved in liquid nitrogen. This clonotype was counted ten times or more. Its antigen is still unknown. No per-base quality is available; no much larger clone lies one base away. cDNA was synthesized by template-switch 5'RACE using a primer with a 10-nucleotide random unique molecular identifier that tagged each TCR transcript. Every sequencing run covered 15-18 subjects and yielded more than 200 million TCR-beta sequences. The RNeasy kit was used for extraction of total RNA. The KAPA Real-time Library Amplification kit was used to amplify TCR-beta VDJ regions with primers targeting the TCR constant region and the 5'RACE anchor. A first PCR added sample indexes and Illumina adaptors, and a second PCR then raised library yield. After Ampure bead purification, the TCR product of roughly 650 bp was size-selected on a 2% E-gel SizeSelection system. Before pooling, libraries had their quality checked on a Bioanalyzer, their concentration measured with Qubit, and their quantity determined with the Kapa Library Quantification kit. Libraries were sequenced paired-end 2 x 150 bp on an Illumina HiSeq 2500. To increase sequence diversity, roughly 25-31% phiX was spiked into each library pool. In the authors' own workflow: The quality-filtered reads were processed with the UMI-based MiGEC pipeline, whose error correction step removed more than 80% of the raw TCR sequences. VDJ genes were aligned to IMGT germline references, and each clonotype was defined by a unique CDR3 amino acid sequence together with V-J genes. Clonal expansion, Shannon diversity and CDR3 relatedness were evaluated with VDJtools (CalcPairwiseDistances, ClusterSamples), while phylogenetic trees were built in CLCbio workbench. Clones with at least 8 unique UMIs were defined as expanded, with this threshold being based on coefficient-of-variation modelling across technical triplicates. The public sequencing data were trimmed at Q25 with fastp and processed into clonotypes with MiXCR by TCRdb, which kept only in-frame beta chains. Each CDR3 protein gets just one entry, which takes the most common genes and DNA from the rows behind it. TCRdb, rather than the study authors, made the V and J calls. The sample table shows about 59,000 distinct CDR3 sequences, and roughly 3.5% are seen once. The ten biggest clones cover approximately 3.1% of the sample.

Material for sequencing was PBMCs. This receptor was taken from a young woman with multiple sclerosis.

CDR3 sequence: CSVETRGEQFF. The nucleotide sequence is TGCAGCGTGGAAACTAGGGGTGAGCAGTTCTTC. This receptor chain uses TRBV29-1 and TRBJ2-1; the D segment may tentatively be TRBD1 or TRBD2, each giving 5 matched bases. Cut back by 6 bases and 9 bases, the V and J ends lie 12 bases apart. The germline V gene supplies CDR1 SQVTM and CDR2 ANQGSEA. Including the terminal cysteine and phenylalanine, the CDR3 comprises 11 residues. The DNA shown is the 33-base CDR3, in frame from base 1.